The 28 T cell receptor beta chains listed next were all sequenced from one sample in a study of spatial heterogeneity in lung cancer. Via MiXCR, TCRdb re-called the 5' RACE reads, giving one row per CDR3 protein. Among some 22,000 distinct CDR3 sequences listed, around 5.3% were seen once. Described time point: sample taken at primary tumor resection. The starting material was PBMCs, obtained at surgery. The receptors were gathered from a male donor with early-stage non-small cell lung cancer.

The table lists this clonotype with many counts. The chain is built from TRBV6-2 or TRBV6-3 and TRBJ2-1; 7 positions agree with TRBD1. The CDR3 totals 14 residues. The trim removed 4 bases at V and 5 bases at J, leaving 5 bases unmatched. In germline, CDR1 is MNHEY, CDR2 SVGEGT. CDR3 loop: CASSFTGVHNEQFF. The DNA for the CDR3 is TGTGCCAGCAGTTTTACAGGGGTACACAATGAGCAGTTCTTC.

This clonotype was found many times. This sequence joins TRBV7-6 and TRBJ2-2; the D call may be TRBD1 or TRBD2 (5 bases each). Germline CDR1 reads SGHVS; CDR2 reads FNYEAQ. The CDR3 sequence is 16 residues long. The V gene lost 3 bases and the J gene lost 2 bases, with 13 bases spanning the gap. The DNA for the CDR3 is TGTGCCAGCAGCTTGAACCGGGACCCTAACACCGGGGAGCTGTTTTTT. It encodes CASSLNRDPNTGELFF. Full variable domain (remainder filled in from reference TRBV7-6 and TRBJ2-2): GAGVSQSPRYKVTKRGQDVALRCDPISGHVSLYWYRQALGQGPEFLTYFNYEAQQDKSGLPNDRFSAERPEGSISTLTIQRTEQRDSAMYRCASSLNRDPNTGELFFGEGSRLTVL.

This clonotype was found many times. The rearrangement joins TRBV20-1 to TRBJ1-2, with D maybe TRBD1 (5 bases). CDR3 size: 12 residues. Trimming took off 0 bases at V and 5 bases at J, with 7 bases between the two ends. CDR1 and CDR2 from the germline V gene are DFQATT and SNEGSKA (reference sequence). The CDR3 loop reads CSAREGDYGYTF. CDR3 sequence (DNA): TGCAGTGCTAGAGAGGGGGATTATGGCTACACCTTC.

Many counts were recorded for this clonotype. The chain uses TRBV7-8 and TRBJ2-5; 12 bases align to TRBD2. CDR1 is SGHVS, CDR2 FQNEAQ, per germline. The CDR3 sequence is 15 residues long. V trimming: 5 bases; J trimming: 5 bases; junction bases outside the gene matches: 6. The DNA for the CDR3 is TGTGCCAGCAGCCCGAGACTAGCGGGAGAGGAGACCCAGTACTTC. Translation: CASSPRLAGEETQYF.

This clonotype turned up a few times. The chain combines TRBV12-5 with TRBJ2-2; D tentatively fits TRBD1 or TRBD2 (5 bases each). Germline lookup yields CDR1 LGHNT and CDR2 FRNRAP. V was shortened by 2 bases and J by 3 bases, with 10 bases between the two germline ends. This CDR3 is 15 amino acids long. CDR3 sequence: CASGLSLGDTGELFF. CDR3 coding DNA: TGTGCTAGTGGTTTGTCCCTGGGGGACACCGGGGAGCTGTTTTTT.

This clonotype was found many times. V gene TRBV6-5 combines with J gene TRBJ2-7; D not resolved. V was clipped by 6 bases and J by 2 bases, with 8 bases between them. CDR3 length: 12 residues. The V gene's germline CDR1 is MNHEY and CDR2 SVGAGI. In DNA, the CDR3 is TGTGCCAGCAGGGGCAGTCCCTACGAGCAGTACTTC. Protein: CASRGSPYEQYF.

The gene calls are TRBV6-2 or TRBV6-3 and TRBJ2-3; weak D call: TRBD2 (7 bases). The CDR3 has 18 residues. Trimming shortened V by 6 bases and J by 2 bases, and 24 bases separated the two germline ends. CDR1 and CDR2 (germline): MNHEY, SVGEGT. The CDR3 spells CASRYLGGASRATDTQYF. Here the CDR3 DNA reads TGTGCCAGCAGGTACCTGGGGGGGGCCTCTAGAGCCACAGATACGCAGTATTTT.

This clonotype has ten or more counts. The chain combines TRBV9 with TRBJ2-1, with TRBD2 matching 15 bases. The trim removed 3 bases at V and 8 bases at J, leaving 9 bases unmatched. CDR1 and CDR2 from the germline V gene are SGDLS and YYNGEE. The CDR3 has 17 residues. This chain's CDR3 is CASSGGGTSGRYDEQFF. CDR3 bases: TGTGCCAGCAGCGGTGGCGGGACTAGCGGGAGGTACGATGAGCAGTTCTTC.

There are many counts of this clonotype. The chain recombines TRBV7-2 with TRBJ2-1; a weak D match, TRBD2 (6 bases). Germline lookup yields CDR1 SGHTA and CDR2 FQGNSA. Trimming took 2 bases from V and 10 from J, leaving 12 bases between them. The CDR3 consists of 13 residues. The chain's CDR3 is CASSLPGVWEQFF. The CDR3 region has the DNA TGTGCCAGCAGCTTACCGGGAGTTTGGGAGCAGTTCTTC.

This clonotype was seen at least ten times. This chain links TRBV5-1 with TRBJ2-7, with D possibly being TRBD1 (5 bases). The V gene lost 1 base and the J gene lost 0 bases, with 14 bases spanning the gap. The CDR3 runs to 16 residues. Germline V gene data show CDR1 as SGHRS and CDR2 as YFSETQ. CDR3 sequence: CASSLQVFGASYEQYF. CDR3 DNA: TGCGCCAGCAGCTTGCAAGTGTTTGGGGCCTCCTACGAGCAGTACTTC.

This clonotype came up many times. The chain couples TRBV2 to TRBJ2-7, with D perhaps matching TRBD1 or TRBD2 (5 bases each). The V gene's germline CDR1 is SNHLY and CDR2 FYNNEI. Trimming pared 8 bases from V and 2 bases from J, leaving 16 bases between. The CDR3 length is 14 residues. The CDR3 DNA reads as TGTGCCAGCGGTCGGGGCAGCGGAGCCTACGAGCAGTACTTC. This gives the protein CASGRGSGAYEQYF.

This clonotype was picked up many times. The rearrangement uses TRBV23-1 and TRBJ2-2; 7 bases are a match to TRBD1. TRBV23-1 qualifies as an ORF whose function is uncertain. Trimming took 2 bases from V and 2 from J; bases not matched to a gene: 11. The CDR3 contains 18 residues. CDR3 DNA sequence: TGCGCCAGCAGTCAAAGTCGTTTGGGGGACAGCAACACCGGGGAGCTGTTTTTT. Amino acid sequence: CASSQSRLGDSNTGELFF.

This clonotype was seen at least ten times. The chain employs TRBV20-1 and TRBJ1-2, with D tentatively TRBD1 (6 bases). Between the trimmed V and J ends, which lost 6 bases and 7 bases, there was a span of 27 bases. This CDR3 region has 16 residues. Germline-derived CDR1 and CDR2 are DFQATT and SNEGSKA (reference sequence). In DNA form, the CDR3 reads TGCAGTGCCCGCCCCGGGCAGGGGACCTTCGCGCGTGGCTACACCTTC. It yields the protein CSARPGQGTFARGYTF.

This clonotype was observed at least ten times. The V gene is TRBV7-6, the J gene TRBJ2-5, with D perhaps TRBD1 or TRBD2 (5 bases each). The CDR3 contains 13 residues. With 4 bases removed from V and 1 base from J, the gap between germline ends came to 7 bases. Germline CDR1 and CDR2: SGHVS and FNYEAQ. The CDR3 nucleotides read TGTGCCAGCAGCTACGGGACCCAAGAGACCCAGTACTTC. As protein: CASSYGTQETQYF.

In regard to this clonotype: No conserved phenylalanine or tryptophan ends this CDR3, so it is likely a read error. J is TRBJ1-6 and V is TRBV5-1; D unresolved. Germline V gives CDR1 SGHRS, CDR2 YFSETQ. The germline V and J ends were trimmed by 0 bases and 12 bases, with 7 bases remaining between them. This CDR3 spans 12 amino acids. The CDR3 reads CASSLDSRPLHS. CDR3 nucleotide sequence: TGCGCCAGCAGCTTGGACAGCCGACCCCTCCACTCT.

Many counts were recorded for this clonotype. The V call is TRBV4-2, the J call TRBJ2-3; the match to TRBD2 covers 13 bases. The germline V gene encodes CDR1 LGHNA and CDR2 YNFKEQ. CDR3 length equals 19 residues. Losses at the gene ends were 0 bases for V and 3 bases for J; bases not matched to a gene: 9. CDR3 protein: CASSQERRELAGGTDTQYF. Here the CDR3 DNA reads TGTGCCAGCAGCCAAGAAAGAAGGGAACTAGCGGGGGGGACAGATACGCAGTATTTT.

This clonotype appeared many times. The chain links TRBV25-1 to TRBJ1-5; no clear D. This CDR3 region has 14 residues. V lost 6 bases and J 5 bases, leaving 14 bases between the germline ends. Germline CDR1 and CDR2: MGHDK and SYGVNS. CDR3 loop: CASSSGVDYQPQHF. The CDR3 DNA reads as TGTGCCAGCAGCTCCGGGGTCGACTATCAGCCCCAGCATTTT.

This clonotype is medium-sized in the sample. The chain recombines TRBV7-3 with TRBJ2-1; 7 bases align to TRBD2. V lost 5 bases to trimming and J lost 4 bases; unmatched junction nucleotides: 8. The CDR3 is 15 amino acids. Germline lookup yields CDR1 SGHTA and CDR2 FQGTGA. This CDR3 is CASSPTGGRYNEQFF. Written as DNA, the CDR3 is TGTGCCAGCAGCCCCACGGGCGGGAGATACAATGAGCAGTTCTTC.

This clonotype appeared many times. V usage is TRBV19 and J usage is TRBJ1-4; TRBD1 matches 9 bases. The CDR3 has 12 amino acids. CDR1 is LNHDA, CDR2 SQIVND, per germline (reference sequence). The V gene end was trimmed by 9 bases and the J gene end by 10 bases; junction bases not matched to a gene: 6. The CDR3: CASRDRVAKLFF. DNA of the CDR3: TGTGCCAGCCGGGACAGGGTGGCAAAACTGTTTTTT.

The genes are TRBV30 and TRBJ1-5, with a possible D match to TRBD1 (5 bases). CDR1 is GTSNPN, CDR2 SVGIG, per germline (reference sequence). V was clipped by 2 bases and J by 1 base, with 15 bases between them. This CDR3 region has 16 residues. The CDR3 loop reads CAWSSRAMGSNQPQHF. The CDR3 region has the DNA TGTGCCTGGAGTTCCAGGGCTATGGGGAGCAATCAGCCCCAGCATTTT.

In its sample, this clonotype was seen many times. J is TRBJ2-6 and V is TRBV6-6, with D unclear. The CDR3 runs 12 residues. V lost 2 bases and J 4 bases, leaving 0 bases between the germline ends. Germline V gene lookup returns CDR1 MNHNY and CDR2 SVGAGI (reference sequence). The CDR3 nucleotides read TGTGCCAGCAGTTACGGGGCCAACGTCCTGACTTTC. It translates to CASSYGANVLTF.

This clonotype was counted ten times or more. V is TRBV18 and J is TRBJ2-7; D is perhaps TRBD2 (7 bases). Looked up from germline, CDR1 is KGHSH and CDR2 is LQKENI. The CDR3 is 13 amino acids. Trimming pared 6 bases from V and 3 bases from J, leaving 12 bases between. CDR3 bases: TGTGCCAGCTCCGGGGGGCTGGACTACGAGCAGTACTTC. Encoded protein: CASSGGLDYEQYF. The full variable domain, in which reference TRBV18 and TRBJ2-7 provide the parts outside the CDR3, is NAGVMQNPRHLVRRRGQEARLRCSPMKGHSHVYWYRQLPEEGLKFMVYLQKENIIDESGMPKERFSAEFPKEGPSILRIQQVVRGDSAAYFCASSGGLDYEQYFGPGTRLTVT.

This chain links TRBV5-4 with TRBJ2-3, with D perhaps given as TRBD1 or TRBD2 (7 bases each). Germline V gene sequence: CDR1 SGHNT, CDR2 YYREEE (reference sequence). The CDR3 extends over 13 amino acids. CDR3 in DNA: TGTGCAGCAGGGGGGGGCCGCGCAGATACGCAGTATTTT. Protein sequence: CAAGGGRADTQYF.

This clonotype was recorded at least ten times. The chain couples TRBV15 to TRBJ2-5; no definite D call. This CDR3 is built from 16 residues. V lost 3 bases and J lost 0, with 14 bases in between. Per the germline V gene, CDR1 is LNHNV and CDR2 is YYDKDF (reference sequence). For the CDR3, the DNA is TGTGCCACCAGCAGTTCCTTTGCGACGGACCAAGAGACCCAGTACTTC. Protein sequence: CATSSSFATDQETQYF.

There are a few counts of this clonotype. This chain uses TRBV28 with TRBJ2-4; 10 bases fit TRBD1. The CDR3 is 18 amino acids. The V gene end was trimmed by 4 bases and the J gene end by 0 bases; junction bases not matched to a gene: 9. Germline lookup yields CDR1 MDHEN and CDR2 SYDVKM. The CDR3 bases are TGTGCCAGCAGTTGGGGACAGGGGCGAACTCTAGCCAAAAACATTCAGTACTTC. This encodes CASSWGQGRTLAKNIQYF. The complete variable domain, with remaining parts taken from reference TRBV28 and TRBJ2-4, reads DVKVTQSSRYLVKRTGEKVFLECVQDMDHENMFWYRQDPGLGLRLIYFSYDVKMKEKGDIPEGYSVSREKKERFSLILESASTNQTSMYLCASSWGQGRTLAKNIQYFGAGTRLSVL.

This clonotype showed up many times. J is TRBJ1-3 and V is TRBV7-2; D unclear. Germline V gives CDR1 SGHTA, CDR2 FQGNSA. This CDR3 contains 16 residues. V was pared by 3 bases and J by 3 bases, with 15 bases between. In nucleotides, the CDR3 is TGTGCCAGCAGCTTGTCGAGTTCTGGCTTTGGAAACACCATATATTTT. Amino acid sequence: CASSLSSSGFGNTIYF.

This clonotype was seen many times. The rearrangement joins TRBV20-1 to TRBJ2-7; D uncertain. CDR1 DFQATT and CDR2 SNEGSKA come from the germline V gene (reference sequence). With 0 bases removed from V and 1 base from J, the gap between germline ends came to 10 bases. This CDR3 is built from 14 residues. The CDR3 is CSARDRELSYEQYF. CDR3 coding DNA: TGCAGTGCTAGAGATCGCGAGTTGTCCTACGAGCAGTACTTC.

This clonotype was counted ten times or more. J is TRBJ1-5 and V is TRBV5-1, with 9 nucleotides matching TRBD1. V trimming: 1 base; J trimming: 4 bases; junction bases outside the gene matches: 3. This CDR3 region has 15 residues. Germline V gene data show CDR1 as SGHRS and CDR2 as YFSETQ. The CDR3 nucleotides are TGCGCCAGCAGCTTGACGACAGGGGGAAATCAGCCCCAGCATTTT. Protein sequence: CASSLTTGGNQPQHF.